Presented here are 27 T cell receptor beta chains from one specimen sequenced in a study of T cells after yellow fever vaccination. MiXCR, run by TCRdb on the 5' RACE reads, gives a single entry per CDR3 protein. The sample holds approximately 450,000 distinct CDR3 sequences, around 20% seen once. This material consisted of PBMCs, taken before the yellow fever booster vaccination. These receptors were collected from a man aged 18 to 29 who received the YFV17D yellow fever vaccine.

This clonotype was observed a handful of times. This chain uses TRBV3-1 with TRBJ1-2; unclear D gene. CDR3 length equals 13 residues. Per the germline V gene, CDR1 is LGHDT and CDR2 is YNNKEL (reference sequence). V lost 3 bases and J lost 3, with 8 bases in between. CDR3 coding DNA: TGTGCCAGCAGCCACGACCGTTACTATGGCTACACCTTC. Protein sequence: CASSHDRYYGYTF.

In this sample, this clonotype turned up many times. V is TRBV19 and J is TRBJ2-7, with D perhaps TRBD1 (6 bases). V dropped 5 bases and J dropped 5 bases, with 13 bases sitting between them. The CDR3 runs 13 residues. Germline V lookup: CDR1 LNHDA, CDR2 SQIVND (reference sequence). DNA for the CDR3: TGTGCCAGTAGTTTGGGGGCTTTCGACGAGCAGTACTTC. Its protein is CASSLGAFDEQYF.

This clonotype was seen more than once but under ten times. The rearrangement uses TRBV24-1 and TRBJ2-3; 7 bases align to TRBD1. V gave up 7 bases and J gave up 6 bases; unmatched junction bases: 9. In germline, CDR1 is KGHDR, CDR2 SFDVKD. This CDR3 comprises 14 residues. The CDR3 bases are TGTGCCACCAGACCAAGACAGGGTTCGGATACGCAGTATTTT. Protein: CATRPRQGSDTQYF.

This clonotype was recorded a few times. The rearrangement uses TRBV20-1 and TRBJ1-4; tentative D call: TRBD1 (6 bases). The length of the CDR3 is 14 residues. CDR1 is DFQATT, CDR2 SNEGSKA, per germline (reference sequence). V shed 2 bases and J shed 3 bases, with 10 bases lying between them. DNA for the CDR3: TGCAGTGCTAGACAGGGGACTGCTAATGAAAAACTGTTTTTT. It translates to CSARQGTANEKLFF.

V and J are TRBV28 and TRBJ1-1; D unresolved. Germline assignment: CDR1 MDHEN and CDR2 SYDVKM. The CDR3 has 12 residues. Trimming shortened V by 5 bases and J by 6 bases, and 10 bases separated the two germline ends. Here the CDR3 reads CASSLPPAEAFF. CDR3 sequence (DNA): TGTGCCAGCAGTCTCCCTCCAGCTGAAGCTTTCTTT.

This clonotype was found a few times. The CDR3 nucleotides read TGTGCCAGCAGCCGGACAGCGAACACTGAAGCTTTCTTT. This gives the protein CASSRTANTEAFF. V and J are TRBV7-3 and TRBJ1-1, with D possibly matching TRBD1 (6 bases). V lost 5 bases and J 1 base, leaving 8 bases between the germline ends. Per the germline V gene, CDR1 is SGHTA and CDR2 is FQGTGA. The CDR3 sequence is 13 residues long. Looking up the rest from reference TRBV7-3 and TRBJ1-1 gives the full variable domain: GAGVSQTPSNKVTEKGKYVELRCDPISGHTALYWYRQSLGQGPEFLIYFQGTGAADDSGLPNDRFFAVRPEGSVSTLKIQRTERGDSAVYLCASSRTANTEAFFGQGTRLTVV.

This clonotype was detected only a few times. The chain couples TRBV12-3 or TRBV12-4 to TRBJ2-7, with D maybe TRBD2 (5 bases). With 4 bases removed from V and 5 bases from J, the gap between germline ends came to 6 bases. The CDR3 is made up of 11 amino acids. CDR3 in amino acids: CASSYGDEQYF. Written as DNA, the CDR3 is TGTGCCAGCAGTTACGGGGACGAGCAGTACTTC.

V gene TRBV5-1 combines with J gene TRBJ2-1; TRBD2 matches 7 bases. Germline assignment: CDR1 SGHRS and CDR2 YFSETQ. This CDR3 is built from 14 residues. The trim removed 7 bases at V and 8 bases at J, leaving 12 bases unmatched. CDR3 sequence: CASGTRGGLDEQFF. CDR3 DNA sequence: TGCGCCAGCGGGACTCGCGGGGGTCTTGATGAGCAGTTCTTC.

The sample holds a few counts of this clonotype. CDR3 residues: CASSLAPFQGTGLTQYF. The CDR3 nucleotides are TGTGCCAGCAGTTTAGCACCTTTCCAGGGGACAGGGCTCACGCAGTATTTT. The chain combines TRBV12-3 or TRBV12-4 with TRBJ2-3; TRBD1 aligns across 9 bases. The CDR3 is 17 amino acids. J lost 9 bases, V lost 0 bases, and 13 bases had no gene match.

This clonotype was found a few times. V and J are TRBV12-3 or TRBV12-4 and TRBJ2-1; tentative D call: TRBD2 (6 bases). Trimming took 8 bases from V and 5 from J, leaving 10 bases between them. CDR3 length: 12 amino acids. CDR3 bases: TGTGCCAGCCGCGGGGCCCACAATGAGCAGTTCTTC. This gives the protein CASRGAHNEQFF.

The chain recombines TRBV4-3 with TRBJ2-7, with D perhaps TRBD1 (6 bases). The CDR3 covers 15 residues. V lost 1 base and J lost 9, with 19 bases in between. CDR1 LGHNA and CDR2 YSLEER come from the germline V gene. The CDR3 protein is CASSQGAGALGGQYF. The CDR3 coding sequence is TGCGCCAGCAGCCAAGGTGCCGGGGCCCTAGGGGGGCAGTACTTC.

CDR3 sequence reads: CSVVSLAGLYEQYF. Here the CDR3 DNA reads TGCAGCGTTGTGTCCCTGGCAGGGTTGTACGAGCAGTACTTC. This rearrangement joins TRBV29-1 to TRBJ2-7, with a weak D call TRBD1 (5 bases). Germline V gene data show CDR1 as SQVTM and CDR2 as ANQGSEA. The CDR3 totals 14 residues. Between the trimmed V and J ends, which lost 4 bases and 4 bases, there was a span of 17 bases.

The chain couples TRBV7-2 to TRBJ1-4, with D unresolved. Between the trimmed V and J ends, which lost 3 bases and 2 bases, there was a span of 10 bases. The V gene's germline CDR1 is SGHTA and CDR2 FQGNSA. The CDR3 has 15 amino acids. The CDR3 sequence is CASSFQSSTNEKLFF. For the CDR3, the DNA is TGTGCCAGCAGCTTCCAGAGTTCGACTAATGAAAAACTGTTTTTT.

This clonotype was counted only a few times. The chain joins TRBV5-8 to TRBJ1-6; no firm D call. Germline V lookup: CDR1 SGHTS, CDR2 YDEGEE. This CDR3 is 17 amino acids long. The V and J ends lost 0 bases and 0 bases respectively, with 10 bases between them. CDR3: CASSLAAGSSYNSPLHF. CDR3 in DNA: TGTGCCAGCAGCTTGGCGGCCGGTAGCTCCTATAATTCACCCCTCCACTTT.

V and J are TRBV20-1 and TRBJ2-3; 9 bases fit TRBD1. The CDR3 runs to 14 residues. V lost 5 bases and J lost 0; bases outside the gene matches: 3. The germline CDR1 and CDR2 sequences are DFQATT and SNEGSKA (reference sequence). DNA for the CDR3: TGCAGTGCTCCGGACAGGGGCAGCACAGATACGCAGTATTTT. Translated: CSAPDRGSTDTQYF.

V gene TRBV3-1 combines with J gene TRBJ2-3; unclear D gene. CDR1 is LGHDT, CDR2 YNNKEL, per germline (reference sequence). The CDR3 has 13 amino acids. V was trimmed by 4 bases and J by 6 bases, leaving 11 bases between them. This CDR3 is CASSPNRADTQYF. The CDR3 region has the DNA TGTGCCAGCAGCCCCAATCGAGCGGATACGCAGTATTTT.

In this sample, this clonotype turned up many times. V and J are TRBV20-1 and TRBJ1-1, with 8 bases lining up with TRBD1. V was pared by 1 base and J by 4 bases, with 8 bases of the junction left unmatched. The CDR3 covers 15 residues. CDR1 is DFQATT, CDR2 SNEGSKA, per germline (reference sequence). The CDR3: CSARGQGQEVTEAFF. The CDR3 DNA reads as TGCAGTGCTAGAGGACAGGGGCAGGAGGTCACTGAAGCTTTCTTT.

Only a few counts were recorded for this clonotype. The chain carries TRBV5-1 and TRBJ2-1; D is possibly TRBD1 (6 bases). The CDR3 loop spans 14 amino acids. Trimming pared 2 bases from V and 8 bases from J, leaving 14 bases between. Looked up from germline, CDR1 is SGHRS and CDR2 is YFSETQ. DNA of the CDR3: TGCGCCAGCAGCTTAATGGGGGCTTACGATGAGCAGTTCTTC. Translated: CASSLMGAYDEQFF.

This rearrangement joins TRBV7-9 to TRBJ2-7, with a weak D call TRBD1 (5 bases). This CDR3 has 13 amino acids. In germline, CDR1 is SEHNR, CDR2 FQNEAQ (reference sequence). Trimming shortened V by 5 bases and J by 2 bases, and 10 bases separated the two germline ends. This chain's CDR3 is CASSPQGAYEQYF. The CDR3 region has the DNA TGTGCCAGCAGCCCCCAAGGGGCCTACGAGCAGTACTTC.

The V and J genes are TRBV7-2 and TRBJ2-1, with TRBD1 matching over 8 bases. The V segment lost 6 bases and the J segment 12 bases; nucleotides outside the gene matches: 13. The length of the CDR3 is 14 residues. Germline V CDR1 and CDR2: SGHTA, FQGNSA. CDR3 residues: CASSAPDRALGQFF. The DNA for the CDR3 is TGTGCCAGCAGTGCCCCGGACAGGGCTTTGGGGCAGTTCTTC.

This clonotype occurred many times. The chain couples TRBV6-2 or TRBV6-3 to TRBJ1-1; D not resolved. The CDR3 spans 11 residues. Germline V gives CDR1 MNHEY, CDR2 SVGEGT. V was pared by 4 bases and J by 4 bases, with 4 bases between. This CDR3 is CASSWGTEAFF. CDR3 nucleotides: TGTGCCAGCAGTTGGGGCACTGAAGCTTTCTTT.

This clonotype has ten or more counts. The chain has TRBV7-2 and TRBJ2-7; a possible D gene is TRBD2 (5 bases). V lost 1 base, J lost 6 bases, and 13 bases lay in between. This CDR3 is built from 14 residues. Germline V gene lookup returns CDR1 SGHTA and CDR2 FQGNSA. CDR3 DNA sequence: TGTGCCAGCAGCTTAGGCCCGGGGTCGCGCGAGCAGTACGTC. This encodes CASSLGPGSREQYV.

This clonotype was observed a few times. This rearrangement joins TRBV4-1 to TRBJ1-2; maybe TRBD1 (6 bases). Germline V gives CDR1 MGHRA, CDR2 YSYEKL. The CDR3 consists of 14 residues. Trimming took 1 base from V and 4 from J, leaving 10 bases between them. The CDR3 sequence: CASSQGEGGYGYTF. The CDR3 region has the DNA TGCGCCAGCAGCCAAGGTGAAGGGGGCTATGGCTACACCTTC.

This rearrangement joins TRBV10-3 to TRBJ2-3; D possibly matches TRBD1 or TRBD2 (5 bases each). V was clipped by 10 bases and J by 2 bases, with 13 bases between them. In germline, CDR1 is ENHRY, CDR2 SYGVKD. The CDR3 has 13 amino acids. CDR3 nucleotides: TGTGCCACAGGGACCTCTTACACAGATACGCAGTATTTT. As protein: CATGTSYTDTQYF.

There are a few counts of this clonotype. The chain's CDR3 is CASSPELSPYNSPLHF. The CDR3 DNA is TGTGCCAGCAGCCCGGAGCTGTCCCCCTATAATTCACCCCTCCACTTT. V and J are TRBV5-5 and TRBJ1-6, with unresolved D. The CDR3 is 16 residues long. CDR1 is SGHKS, CDR2 YYEKEE, per germline (reference sequence). V dropped 4 bases and J dropped 2 bases, with 13 bases sitting between them.

This clonotype has more than one count but fewer than ten. V gene TRBV5-4 combines with J gene TRBJ2-3; D is perhaps TRBD2 (7 bases). The CDR3 totals 16 residues. Trimming removed 3 bases from V and 3 bases from J, with 17 bases in between. Germline V lookup: CDR1 SGHNT, CDR2 YYREEE (reference sequence). Here the CDR3 reads CASSSRSGGQTDTQYF. The DNA for the CDR3 is TGTGCCAGCAGCTCAAGATCGGGGGGACAAACAGATACGCAGTATTTT. The full variable domain, in which reference TRBV5-4 and TRBJ2-3 provide the parts outside the CDR3, is ETGVTQSPTHLIKTRGQQVTLRCSSQSGHNTVSWYQQALGQGPQFIFQYYREEENGRGNFPPRFSGLQFPNYSSELNVNALELDDSALYLCASSSRSGGQTDTQYFGPGTRLTVL.

This clonotype was counted between two and nine times. The chain recombines TRBV5-1 with TRBJ1-1; D might be TRBD1 (6 bases). V lost 2 bases, J lost 4 bases, and 15 bases lay in between. This CDR3 spans 15 amino acids. Germline V gene lookup returns CDR1 SGHRS and CDR2 YFSETQ. CDR3 sequence (DNA): TGCGCCAGCAGCTTTGGAGGGGGAAGAGGCACTGAAGCTTTCTTT. Translation gives CASSFGGGRGTEAFF.